This TCR beta chain comes out of a study of radiation and T cells in renal cell carcinoma. Study results and limitations: In nephrectomy-only tumors, top 100 clonotypes averaged around 40%, versus approximately 54% irradiated.

The treatment was: 15 Gy SBRT to primary tumor, nephrectomy 4 weeks later. The patient's renal cell carcinoma had clear cell pathology. Germline V gene lookup returns CDR1 SGHDT and CDR2 YYEEEE. The V segment lost 6 bases and the J segment 7 bases; nucleotides outside the gene matches: 6. There are 14 residues in the CDR3. Measured with immunoSEQ multiplex PCR; TCRdb has only the in-frame clones, and not every one. The table has several thousand clones, about 60% seen once. This clone has just one count. Its antigen is unidentified. This material consisted of tumor tissue, taken from a patient whose treatment included radiotherapy and nephrectomy. The receptor was isolated from a man aged 55 to 70 with renal cell carcinoma. The chain recombines TRBV5-6 with TRBJ1-6; 8 nucleotides line up with TRBD1. The CDR3 loop reads CASKSGQANSPLHF. The CDR3 DNA is TGTGCCAGCAAGTCGGGACAGGCGAATTCACCCCTCCACTTT.